This T cell receptor (beta chain) is drawn from a study of cytomegalovirus exposure and HLA in healthy donors. Study context: A prior analysis found some 110 million unique TCR beta sequences from 150 million to 200 million T cells.

Use of 60 Vbeta and 13 Jbeta primers characterized the PCR. Libraries were prepared by immunoSEQ multiplex PCR; TCRdb keeps only in-frame clonotypes and omits some of them. In the table there are 150,000 or so clones, 65% to 80% of which are singletons. This CDR3 is built from 16 residues. With V trimmed by 0 bases and J by 6 bases, 5 bases remained unmatched. Per the germline V gene, CDR1 is LGHNT and CDR2 is FRNRAP. As regards this clone: What it binds is unknown.

Broader study findings: Being productive about 87% or about 30% of the time was typical of most TCR beta V segments in an earlier analysis. Rarity held for most TCR sequences, but there were some public TCRs that occurred in many donors. Later work found most CMV-associated TCR beta chains apparently HLA-restricted.

What was sequenced was PBMCs. This TCR came from a man aged 35 to 55 in good health and CMV-seropositive. The chain has TRBV12-5 and TRBJ2-1; 10 nucleotides align to TRBD2. For the CDR3, the DNA is TGTGCTAGTGGTTTGGTACTGGGACTAGCGTTCAATGAGCAGTTCTTC. This translates into CASGLVLGLAFNEQFF.